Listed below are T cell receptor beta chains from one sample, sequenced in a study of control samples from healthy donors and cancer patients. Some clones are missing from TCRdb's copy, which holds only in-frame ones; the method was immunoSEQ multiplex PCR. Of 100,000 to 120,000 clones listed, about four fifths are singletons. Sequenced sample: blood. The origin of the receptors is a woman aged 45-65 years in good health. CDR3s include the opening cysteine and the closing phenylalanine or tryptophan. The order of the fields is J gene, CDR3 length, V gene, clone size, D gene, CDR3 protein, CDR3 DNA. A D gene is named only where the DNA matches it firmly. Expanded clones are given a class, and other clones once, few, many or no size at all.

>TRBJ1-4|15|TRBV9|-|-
CASSVGVGKDEKLFF
TGTGCCAGCAGCGTAGGCGTGGGAAAAGATGAAAAACTGTTTTTT
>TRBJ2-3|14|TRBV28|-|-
CASSQQGVADTQYF
TGTGCCAGCAGTCAACAGGGAGTGGCAGATACGCAGTATTTT
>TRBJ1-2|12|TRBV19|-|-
CASSMPVYGYTF
TGTGCCAGTAGTATGCCGGTCTATGGCTACACCTTC
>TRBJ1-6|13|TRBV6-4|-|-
CASSSGGNSPLHF
TGTGCCAGCAGTTCGGGGGGGAATTCACCCCTCCACTTT
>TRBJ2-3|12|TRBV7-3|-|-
CASSLASGTQYF
TGTGCCAGCAGTTTGGCCTCCGGAACGCAGTATTTT
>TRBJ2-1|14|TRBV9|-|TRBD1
CASSATGGYNEQFF
TGTGCCAGCAGCGCAACAGGGGGGTACAATGAGCAGTTCTTC
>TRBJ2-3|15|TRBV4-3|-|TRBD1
CASSHDRGEGDTQYF
TGCGCCAGCAGCCATGACAGGGGTGAAGGAGATACGCAGTATTTT
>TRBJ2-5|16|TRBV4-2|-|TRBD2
CASSQESSGRGETQYF
TGTGCCAGCAGCCAAGAATCCAGCGGGAGGGGAGAGACCCAGTACTTC
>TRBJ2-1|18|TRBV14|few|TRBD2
CASSPGTSGRAFYNEQFF
TGTGCCAGCAGCCCGGGGACTAGCGGGAGGGCCTTCTACAATGAGCAGTTCTTC
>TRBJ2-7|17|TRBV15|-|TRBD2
CATSRDRLAGGSYEQYF
TGTGCCACCAGCAGAGATCGACTAGCGGGAGGGAGCTACGAGCAGTACTTC
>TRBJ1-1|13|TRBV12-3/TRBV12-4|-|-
CASSLDLNTEAFF
TGTGCCAGCAGTTTAGATCTGAACACTGAAGCTTTCTTT
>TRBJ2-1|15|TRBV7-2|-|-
CASSGRGLAMNEQFF
TGTGCCAGCAGCGGGAGAGGGCTAGCTATGAATGAGCAGTTCTTC
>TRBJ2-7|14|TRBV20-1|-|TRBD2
CSAGGTSGLYEQYF
TGCAGTGCTGGTGGGACTAGCGGATTATACGAGCAGTACTTC
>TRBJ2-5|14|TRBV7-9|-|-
CASSREGGAQTQYF
TGTGCCAGCAGCAGGGAGGGGGGGGCTCAGACCCAGTACTTC
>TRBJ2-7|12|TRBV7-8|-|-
CASSPWGYEQYF
TGTGCCAGCAGCCCCTGGGGCTACGAGCAGTACTTC
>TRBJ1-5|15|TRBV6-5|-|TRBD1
CASSSGTANYQPQHF
TGTGCCAGCAGTTCCGGGACAGCGAATTATCAGCCCCAGCATTTT
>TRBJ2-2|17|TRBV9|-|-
CASSVGGGGSRTGELFF
TGTGCCAGCAGCGTAGGCGGCGGTGGTTCTAGGACCGGGGAGCTGTTTTTT
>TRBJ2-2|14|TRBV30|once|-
CAWTHRGGPGELFF
TGTGCCTGGACCCACAGGGGAGGCCCCGGGGAGCTGTTTTTT
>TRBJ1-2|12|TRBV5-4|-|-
CASHLSDYGYTF
TGTGCCAGCCATCTCTCCGACTATGGCTACACCTTC
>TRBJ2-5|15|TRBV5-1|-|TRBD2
CASRRTSGEQETQYF
TGCGCCAGCAGACGGACTAGCGGGGAGCAGGAGACCCAGTACTTC
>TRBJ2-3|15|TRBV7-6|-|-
CASSLAGAGSDTQYF
TGTGCCAGCAGCTTAGCCGGTGCGGGCTCAGATACGCAGTATTTT
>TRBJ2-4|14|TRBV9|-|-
CASSVGDSENIQYF
TGTGCCAGCAGCGTAGGGGACTCGGAAAACATTCAGTACTTC
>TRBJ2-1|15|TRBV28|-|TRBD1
CASSFRGSSYNEQFF
TGTGCCAGCAGTTTCAGGGGGAGCTCCTACAATGAGCAGTTCTTC
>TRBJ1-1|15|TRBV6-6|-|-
CASSYGPKPNTEAFF
TGTGCCAGCAGTTACGGCCCCAAACCGAACACTGAAGCTTTCTTT
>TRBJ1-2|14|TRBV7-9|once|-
CASSPSRVDYGYTF
TGTGCCAGCAGTCCCTCGAGGGTAGACTATGGCTACACCTTC
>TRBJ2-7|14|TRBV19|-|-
CASSIISSSGEQYF
TGTGCCAGTAGTATTATATCCTCATCTGGGGAGCAGTACTTC
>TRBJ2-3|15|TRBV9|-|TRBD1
CASSAGQGDTDTQYF
TGTGCCAGCAGCGCGGGACAGGGGGACACAGATACGCAGTATTTT
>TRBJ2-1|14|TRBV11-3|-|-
CASSLGRGNNEQFF
TGTGCCAGCAGCTTAGGTCGGGGGAACAATGAGCAGTTCTTC
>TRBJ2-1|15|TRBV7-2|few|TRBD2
CASSLAGGSFNEQFF
TGTGCCAGCAGCTTAGCAGGCGGGAGTTTCAATGAGCAGTTCTTC
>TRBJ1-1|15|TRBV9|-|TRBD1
CASSALGQGVSEAFF
TGTGCCAGCAGCGCTCTCGGACAGGGGGTCTCTGAAGCTTTCTTT
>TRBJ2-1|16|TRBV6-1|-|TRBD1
CASSEALAGGGNEQFF
TGTGCCAGCAGTGAGGCGCTGGCAGGGGGCGGCAATGAGCAGTTCTTC
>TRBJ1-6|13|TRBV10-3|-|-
CAISQGPNSPLHF
TGTGCCATCAGTCAGGGACCCAATTCACCCCTCCACTTT
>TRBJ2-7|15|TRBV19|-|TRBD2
CASSNRGGSSYEQYF
TGTGCCAGTAGTAACCGGGGAGGGAGCTCCTACGAGCAGTACTTC
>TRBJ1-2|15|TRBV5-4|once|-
CASSLLHTQNYGYTF
TGTGCCAGCAGCTTGCTCCACACACAAAACTATGGCTACACCTTC
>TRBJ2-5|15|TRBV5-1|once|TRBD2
CASSPTSGGVETQYF
TGCGCCAGCAGCCCTACTAGCGGGGGGGTAGAGACCCAGTACTTC
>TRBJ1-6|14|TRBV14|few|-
CASSQEARHSPLHF
TGTGCCAGCAGCCAAGAAGCACGACATTCACCCCTCCACTTT
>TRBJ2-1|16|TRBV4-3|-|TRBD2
CASSRRGLAGDNEQFF
TGCGCCAGCAGCCGACGGGGACTAGCGGGAGACAATGAGCAGTTCTTC
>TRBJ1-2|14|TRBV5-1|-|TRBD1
CASSLGQGPRGYTF
TGCGCCAGCAGCCTGGGACAGGGTCCACGGGGCTACACCTTC
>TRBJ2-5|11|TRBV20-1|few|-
CSAQFQETQYF
TGCAGTGCTCAGTTCCAAGAGACCCAGTACTTC
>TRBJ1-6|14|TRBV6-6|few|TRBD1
CASRVDRGKSPLHF
TGTGCCAGCAGGGTAGACAGGGGAAAATCACCCCTCCACTTT
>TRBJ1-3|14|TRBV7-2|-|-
CASSFSLSGNTIYF
TGTGCCAGCAGCTTTTCCCTCTCTGGAAACACCATATATTTT
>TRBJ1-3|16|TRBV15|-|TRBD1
CATSAGQGAFSNTIYF
TGTGCCACCAGCGCCGGACAGGGGGCCTTCTCGAACACCATATATTTT
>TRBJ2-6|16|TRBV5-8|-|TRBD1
CASSPGQGIWANVLTF
TGTGCCAGCAGCCCGGGACAGGGTATTTGGGCCAACGTCCTGACTTTC
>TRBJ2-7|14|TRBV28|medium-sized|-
CASSFILGFAPEYF
TGTGCCAGCAGTTTTATTCTGGGTTTCGCCCCGGAGTACTTC